This T cell receptor (beta chain) stems from a study of cytomegalovirus exposure and HLA in healthy donors. The data were produced by immunoSEQ multiplex PCR, yet TCRdb's version contains in-frame clones alone and is incomplete. The profile shows 200,000 or so clones, around 88% of them singletons. In germline, CDR1 is SGHAT, CDR2 FQNNGV. V was pared by 1 base and J by 1 base, with 8 bases between. The CDR3 sequence is 14 residues long. Regarding the study as a whole: Subsequent analysis revealed that first-cohort TCR clusters tended to co-occur in the approximately 120 validation repertoires. It was reported that the classifier diagnosed cytomegalovirus status with high specificity and sensitivity in both the original and validation cohorts.

A note on this clone: Its antigen is unknown.

The donors were part of the validation cohort, which consisted of more than 90 subjects and was separate from the first cohort of around 620 subjects. The source is a woman in her late teens or twenties in good health and CMV-seronegative. The sequenced sample consisted of PBMCs. The chain carries TRBV11-2 and TRBJ2-7, with a possible D match to TRBD2 (6 bases). The CDR3 sequence: CASSLVADSYEQYF. For the CDR3, the DNA is TGTGCCAGCAGCTTAGTAGCGGATTCCTACGAGCAGTACTTC.